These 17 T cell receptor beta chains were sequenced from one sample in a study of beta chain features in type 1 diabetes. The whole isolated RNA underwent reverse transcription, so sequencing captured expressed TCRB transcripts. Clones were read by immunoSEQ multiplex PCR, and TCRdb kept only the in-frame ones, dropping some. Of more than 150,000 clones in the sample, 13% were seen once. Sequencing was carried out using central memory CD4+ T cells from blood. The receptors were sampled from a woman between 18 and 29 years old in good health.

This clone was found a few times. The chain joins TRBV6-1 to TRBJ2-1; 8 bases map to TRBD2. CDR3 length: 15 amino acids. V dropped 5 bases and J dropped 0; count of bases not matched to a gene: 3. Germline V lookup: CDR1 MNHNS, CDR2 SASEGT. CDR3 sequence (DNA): TGTGCCAGCAGTCGTGCGGGGGGCTCCTACAATGAGCAGTTCTTC. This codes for CASSRAGGSYNEQFF.

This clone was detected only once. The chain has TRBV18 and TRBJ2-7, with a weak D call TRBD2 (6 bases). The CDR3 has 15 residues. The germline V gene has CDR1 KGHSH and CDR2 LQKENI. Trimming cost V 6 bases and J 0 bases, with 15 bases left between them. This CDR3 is CASSRERASSYEQYF. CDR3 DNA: TGTGCCAGCTCCAGGGAGCGGGCGAGCTCCTACGAGCAGTACTTC. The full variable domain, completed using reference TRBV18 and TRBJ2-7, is NAGVMQNPRHLVRRRGQEARLRCSPMKGHSHVYWYRQLPEEGLKFMVYLQKENIIDESGMPKERFSAEFPKEGPSILRIQQVVRGDSAAYFCASSRERASSYEQYFGPGTRLTVT.

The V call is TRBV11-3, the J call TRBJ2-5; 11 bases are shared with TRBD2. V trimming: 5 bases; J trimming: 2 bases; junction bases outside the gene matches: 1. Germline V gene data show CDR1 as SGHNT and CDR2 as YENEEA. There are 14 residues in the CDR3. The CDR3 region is CASSRTSGQETQYF. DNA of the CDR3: TGTGCCAGCAGCCGGACTAGCGGGCAAGAGACCCAGTACTTC.

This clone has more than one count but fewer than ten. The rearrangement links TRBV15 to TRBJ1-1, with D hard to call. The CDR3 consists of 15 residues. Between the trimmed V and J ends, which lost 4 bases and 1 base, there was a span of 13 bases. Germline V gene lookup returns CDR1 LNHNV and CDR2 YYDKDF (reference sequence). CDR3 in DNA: TGTGCCACCAGCAATCGCGGGCGGGGGAACACTGAAGCTTTCTTT. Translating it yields CATSNRGRGNTEAFF.

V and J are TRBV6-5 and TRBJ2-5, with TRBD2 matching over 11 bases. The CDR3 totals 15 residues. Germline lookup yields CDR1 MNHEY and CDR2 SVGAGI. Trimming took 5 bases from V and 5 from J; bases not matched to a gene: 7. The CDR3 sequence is CASSKGTSGGETQYF. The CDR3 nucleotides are TGTGCCAGCAGTAAGGGGACTAGCGGTGGTGAGACCCAGTACTTC.

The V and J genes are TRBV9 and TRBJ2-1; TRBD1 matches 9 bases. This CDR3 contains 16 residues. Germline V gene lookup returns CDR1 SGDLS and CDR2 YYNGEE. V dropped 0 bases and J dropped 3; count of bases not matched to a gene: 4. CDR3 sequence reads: CASSVEGDRVYNEQFF. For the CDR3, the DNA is TGTGCCAGCAGCGTAGAAGGGGACAGGGTCTACAATGAGCAGTTCTTC.

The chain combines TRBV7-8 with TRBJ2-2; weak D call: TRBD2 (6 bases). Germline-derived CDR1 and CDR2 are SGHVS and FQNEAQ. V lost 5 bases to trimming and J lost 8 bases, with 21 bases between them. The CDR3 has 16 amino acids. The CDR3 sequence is CASSPRREPLTGELFF. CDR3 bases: TGTGCCAGCAGCCCTCGGCGGGAACCTCTCACAGGGGAGCTGTTTTTT.

The CDR3, as DNA: TGTGCCAGCAGCTTAGAGGGGGCGTTCTATGGCTACACCTTC. Amino acid sequence: CASSLEGAFYGYTF. The V and J genes are TRBV7-9 and TRBJ1-2; 7 nucleotides agree with TRBD1. Germline CDR1 reads SEHNR; CDR2 reads FQNEAQ (reference sequence). This CDR3 has 14 residues. The V segment lost 1 base and the J segment 4 bases; nucleotides outside the gene matches: 3.

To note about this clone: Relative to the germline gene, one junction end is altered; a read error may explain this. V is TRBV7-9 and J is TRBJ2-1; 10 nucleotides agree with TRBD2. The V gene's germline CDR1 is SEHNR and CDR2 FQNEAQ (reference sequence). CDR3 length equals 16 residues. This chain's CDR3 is CASSQDVSGRANEQFF. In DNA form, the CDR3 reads TGCGCCAGCAGCCAAGATGTCAGCGGGAGGGCGAATGAGCAGTTCTTC.

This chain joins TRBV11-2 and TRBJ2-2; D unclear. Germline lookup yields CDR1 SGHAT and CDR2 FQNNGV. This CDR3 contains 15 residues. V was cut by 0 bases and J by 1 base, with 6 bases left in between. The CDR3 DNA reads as TGTGCCAGCAGCTTAGAGCGGATGAACACCGGGGAGCTGTTTTTT. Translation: CASSLERMNTGELFF.

The CDR3 loop is CATSRTSGNTGELFF. In DNA, the CDR3 is TGTGCCACCTCCAGGACTAGCGGGAACACCGGGGAGCTGTTTTTT. The chain employs TRBV25-1 and TRBJ2-2, with 10 bases fitting TRBD2. The V gene end was trimmed by 10 bases and the J gene end by 1 base; junction bases not matched to a gene: 6. This CDR3 has 15 residues. Per germline, CDR1 MGHDK and CDR2 SYGVNS. The full variable domain, its missing parts supplied by reference TRBV25-1 and TRBJ2-2, is EADIYQTPRYLVIGTGKKITLECSQTMGHDKMYWYQQDPGMELHLIHYSYGVNSTEKGDLSSESTVSRIRTEHFPLTLESARPSHTSQYLCATSRTSGNTGELFFGEGSRLTVL.

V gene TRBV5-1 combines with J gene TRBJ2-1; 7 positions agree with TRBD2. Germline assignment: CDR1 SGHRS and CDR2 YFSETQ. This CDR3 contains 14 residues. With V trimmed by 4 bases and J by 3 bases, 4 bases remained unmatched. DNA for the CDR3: TGCGCCAGCAGCACCGGACTAGTCTACAATGAGCAGTTCTTC. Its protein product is CASSTGLVYNEQFF.

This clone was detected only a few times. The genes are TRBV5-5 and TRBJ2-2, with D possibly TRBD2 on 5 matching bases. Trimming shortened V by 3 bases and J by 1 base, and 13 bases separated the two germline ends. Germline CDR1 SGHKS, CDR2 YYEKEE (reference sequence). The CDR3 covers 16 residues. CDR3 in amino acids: CASSSWTEVNTGELFF. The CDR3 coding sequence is TGTGCCAGCAGCTCCTGGACGGAGGTGAACACCGGGGAGCTGTTTTTT. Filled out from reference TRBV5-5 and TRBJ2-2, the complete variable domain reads DAGVTQSPTHLIKTRGQQVTLRCSPISGHKSVSWYQQVLGQGPQFIFQYYEKEERGRGNFPDRFSARQFPNYSSELNVNALLLGDSALYLCASSSWTEVNTGELFFGEGSRLTVL.

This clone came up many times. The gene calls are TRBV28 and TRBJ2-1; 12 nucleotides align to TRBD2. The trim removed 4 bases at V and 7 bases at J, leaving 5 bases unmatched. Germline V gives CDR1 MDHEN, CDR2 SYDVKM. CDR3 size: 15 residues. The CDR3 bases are TGTGCCAGCAGTTCGTCTAGCGGGAGGGGGAATGAGCAGTTCTTC. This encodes CASSSSSGRGNEQFF.

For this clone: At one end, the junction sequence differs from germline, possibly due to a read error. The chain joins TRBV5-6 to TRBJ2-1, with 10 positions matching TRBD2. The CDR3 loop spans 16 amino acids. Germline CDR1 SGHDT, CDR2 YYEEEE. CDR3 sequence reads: CASSRGLAVIYIEQFF. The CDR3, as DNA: TGTGCCAGCAGTCGAGGACTAGCGGTAATCTACATTGAGCAGTTCTTC.

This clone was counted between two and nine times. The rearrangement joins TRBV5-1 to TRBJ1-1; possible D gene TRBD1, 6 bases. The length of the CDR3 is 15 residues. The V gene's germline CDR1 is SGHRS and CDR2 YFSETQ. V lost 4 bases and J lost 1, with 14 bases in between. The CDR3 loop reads CASSHYTTGNTEAFF. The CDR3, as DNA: TGCGCCAGCAGCCACTATACGACAGGGAACACTGAAGCTTTCTTT. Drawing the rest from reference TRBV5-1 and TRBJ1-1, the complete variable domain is KAGVTQTPRYLIKTRGQQVTLSCSPISGHRSVSWYQQTPGQGLQFLFEYFSETQRNKGNFPGRFSGRQFSNSRSEMNVSTLELGDSALYLCASSHYTTGNTEAFFGQGTRLTVV.

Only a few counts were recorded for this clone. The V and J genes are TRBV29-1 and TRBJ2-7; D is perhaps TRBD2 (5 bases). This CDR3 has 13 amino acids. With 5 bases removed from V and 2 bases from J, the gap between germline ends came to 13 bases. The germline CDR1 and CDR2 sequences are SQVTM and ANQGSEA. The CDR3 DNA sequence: TGCAGCGTTCAGACTGGAGGAACCTACGAGCAGTACTTC. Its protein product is CSVQTGGTYEQYF.